This T cell receptor beta chain was identified in a study of cytomegalovirus exposure and HLA in healthy donors (dated by TCRdb to 2016 to 2017). Some background on the complete study: In an earlier analysis of roughly 500 of the donors, under 300 Gb of sequence data and 90 million to 120 million unique TCR beta sequences from roughly 200 million T cells were reported. An early release that covered roughly 600 HLA-typed donors contained approximately 320 gigabases of sequencing data and tens of millions of unique TCR sequences. Of the approximately 370 genotyped donors, 70% to 90% were placed in the genetic ancestry cluster associated with self-reported Caucasian donors. The study aimed to test whether signatures of past pathogen exposure could be identified by cataloging public T cell receptors. The study profiled the T cell repertoires of under 700 subjects by immunosequencing and related them to cytomegalovirus serostatus. In addition to the first cohort of 650 to 800 subjects, a separate validation cohort of under 150 different subjects was used. To predict cytomegalovirus infection status, the study combined high-throughput TCR immunosequencing, statistical association of individual TCRs with disease status, and machine learning. In a later analysis, previously published TCR beta repertoires from fewer than 750 donors were re-analyzed and high-resolution HLA genotyping was added so that TCR occurrence patterns could be studied. Rather than using new phenotypic data, the later analysis identified candidate immune exposures from TCR beta sequences and from how often those sequences occurred across donors. In an earlier analysis of about 590 of the donors, high-throughput TCR beta sequencing was used to judge whether each TCR beta V gene segment behaved as functional or pseudogenic. Donor age, sex, ethnicity and CMV serostatus were compiled alongside the repertoire data. A later genetic analysis took genome-wide SNP genotypes for about 55% of the roughly 670 donors and used that subset as a discovery cohort. All discovery cohort repertoires had been generated using a single sequencing platform. HLA typing covered class I and class II loci at four-digit resolution. Typing coverage varied by locus: roughly 629-640 donors for A, B, C, DRB1 and DQB1; some 520 for DQA1; 606 for DPA1; approximately 490 for DPB1. Roughly 5 DR-DQ haplotypes were handled as single units for association and clustering, since linkage in the cohort was strong. Among roughly 370 genotyped donors of the cohort, an average of roughly 240,000 unique TCR beta nucleotide sequences were sequenced per donor, around 20% of them non-productive. What the research found in general, with its limitations: Most TCR sequences were observed very rarely across donors, whereas some public TCRs were present in many individuals. In a later analysis, HLA-associated TCR beta chains were found to be more clonally expanded and to have lower generation probabilities than equally common non-associated chains. The authors suggested that the approach could potentially be extended to other disease states and immunological phenotypes. In a later genetic analysis, a missense DCLRE1C variant was associated with V-gene and J-gene trimming of TCR beta chains, and the association was replicated in an independent cohort. At a false discovery rate of 0.05, a later analysis linked approximately 18,000 TCR beta sequences to specific HLA alleles. In a later analysis, TCR association rates were found to vary across HLA loci, with the most associated TCRs seen for DRB1 alleles and the fewest for HLA-C alleles. In a later genetic analysis, fewer N-insertions in productive TCRs were reported among donors in an Asian-associated ancestry cluster than the roughly 710-donor mean. The sequencing pipeline was judged likely to have produced a cluster of highly shared sequence variants as a technical artifact. In this cohort, only TCR beta chains were sequenced, and detectable features were limited by the absence of alpha or paired-chain data. The classifier was reported to diagnose cytomegalovirus status with high specificity and sensitivity in both the original cohort and the validation cohort. Immune exposure information for the cohort was limited to CMV serostatus. Roughly uniform sequencing depth across donors was assumed in presence/absence analyses, although this assumption may not hold. In vitro tests confirmed that a few of the cytomegalovirus-associated TCR beta chains recognize cytomegalovirus antigens. About 17 rarely observed V segments, including chromosome 9 orphons, were excluded from the earlier analysis of about 600 of the donors because counts were too low. Several of the top co-occurrence clusters appeared to be linked to parvovirus B19, influenza, CMV and Epstein-Barr virus, according to a later analysis. A total of some 180 TCR beta chains were listed by the study as associated with cytomegalovirus. The 87-base-pair reads could not distinguish some IMGT-functional V segments, including TRBV6-2 and TRBV6-3, so those segments were excluded. A further reported finding was that TCR beta sequences accurately predicted the HLA-A and HLA-B alleles for most subjects in the first cohort. In an earlier analysis of about 600 of the donors, most TCR beta V segments appeared in productive rearrangements about 90% or about 30% of the time, broadly matching IMGT annotations. In a later analysis, most CMV-associated TCR beta chains were found to appear HLA-restricted, with HLA associations seemingly driven largely by CMV exposure. Correlated functional status among segregating V segments might be attributable to linkage disequilibrium, but an unknown experimental factor could not be ruled out. HLA typing was unavailable for some donors at each locus, so association tests used only the typed subset. Assigning TCR associations to individual alleles was difficult when HLA alleles, especially DR and DQ, strongly co-occurred.

The CDR3 runs 12 residues from the cysteine to the phenylalanine. Only CDR3 DNA is held: 36 bases, read in frame from base 1. Compared with germline, V lacks 4 bases and J lacks 8 bases; bases without a gene match: 3. CDR1 and CDR2 are read off the germline V gene as SGHRS and YFSETQ. As regards this clone: Its antigen specificity is not known. No base quality values were provided; no much bigger clone lies one nucleotide off.

The cohort was made up of under 800 healthy bone marrow donors. Cohort members were all nominally healthy when sampled, although unrecorded immune exposures were likely present. The donor tested CMV seropositive, placing the donor among the 310 or so seropositive members of the cohort. A peripheral blood sample was collected from each donor, and TCR beta sequencing was performed on peripheral blood mononuclear cells. The Qiagen DNeasy Blood Extraction Kit was used to extract genomic DNA from the blood cell samples. Libraries were prepared through the immunoSEQ multiplex PCR assay. A mixture of 60 forward primers for TCR Vbeta segments and 13 reverse primers for TCR Jbeta segments was used in the multiplex PCR. The CDR3 region of rearranged TCR beta genes was amplified from genomic DNA by a multiplex PCR assay. On the Illumina HiSeq System, the amplified TCR beta libraries were sequenced as 87-base-pair reads. For the original study's pipeline: In a later analysis, around 80 million unique TCR beta chains were counted across the approximately 620 repertoires, and roughly 10 million of these chains were shared by at least two donors. Raw reads were error-corrected and collapsed into unique sequences with a nearest-neighbor algorithm that merged closely related sequences to remove PCR and sequencing errors. CDR3 sequences were aligned to IMGT reference sequences to assign V, D and J gene segments. Each retained sequence needed at least a six-nucleotide match to both a V gene segment and a J gene segment. Rearrangements were called productive when the CDR3 lacked stop codons and stayed in frame with V and J; all others were non-productive. Following IMGT convention, CDR3 was defined as the stretch from the second conserved V-encoded cysteine to the conserved J-encoded phenylalanine. In an earlier analysis of more than 550 of the donors, sequences lacking an unambiguous match to a single V gene segment were excluded. In an earlier analysis of a few hundred of the donors, V segments were called functional above 56.7% productive rearrangements and were called segregating when the between-donor standard deviation exceeded 5%. A statistical classification framework was developed to diagnose cytomegalovirus status using the catalog of TCR beta chain sequences. A later analysis assigned V and J genes by comparing TCR nucleotide sequences with IMGT/GENE-DB human TR gene sequences. Using the TCRdist pipeline, a later analysis assigned CDR3 sequences along with most-parsimonious VDJ recombination scenarios. In a later analysis, each TCR beta chain was defined by its CDR3 amino acid sequence together with its V-gene family, and reads lacking a unique V-gene family were excluded. In a later analysis, fewer than 600 highly shared, low-generation-probability nucleotide sequences were removed to address suspected cross-contamination and a sequencing artifact. In a later analysis, a clonal expansion index for each public chain was calculated from normalized within-repertoire ranks of inferred template counts. A later analysis computed generation probabilities with a VDJ recombination model fitted to out-of-frame rearrangements, and checked the results against IGoR. A later analysis scored TCR-TCR, TCR-HLA and TCR-CMV co-occurrence with hypergeometric tests, applying a repertoire-size bias correction to TCR pairs. In a later analysis, false discovery rates were estimated by permuting HLA or CMV assignments 20 times. A later analysis grouped co-occurring TCRs with DBSCAN, adding TCRdist sequence similarity when clustering within HLA-allele-positive subsets. Co-occurrence clustering excluded repertoires with fewer than 30,000 or more than 120,000 public chains, plus five with anomalous nucleotide sharing. The source is immuneACCESS, and TCRdb retained only in-frame sequences with V and J called. Part of the clones is not carried over; for the studies checked, unresolved V genes explain less than half of this, and the remainder is unexplained. V and J calls and clone size are those listed in that table; D and trimming were worked out from the DNA. This sample comprises about 150,000 clones, roughly 80% of them detected only once. The ten largest clonotypes hold roughly 4% of the sample.

The receptor comes from a woman aged 35 to 49 in good health and CMV-seropositive. Sample: PBMCs. In this chain, TRBV5-1 is recombined with TRBJ1-2; the central 9 bases match TRBD1. Here the CDR3 is given as CASSRQGDGYTF. Read as DNA, the sequence is TGCGCCAGCAGCCGACAGGGGGACGGCTACACCTTC.